Shown below are 10 T cell receptor beta chains from a single sample sequenced in a study of OX40 agonist ivuxolimab in advanced cancers. The protocol was immunoSEQ multiplex PCR, while the TCRdb copy is restricted to in-frame clones and leaves out a portion. The sample lists roughly 60,000 clones; 85% to 90% were seen once. Sequencing used CD4+ or CD8+ T cells sorted from blood, obtained in a trial of the OX40 agonist ivuxolimab. The receptors shown here come from an adult with an advanced solid tumor such as melanoma, head and neck, liver or kidney cancer.

This chain links TRBV20-1 with TRBJ2-1, with TRBD1 as a possible D gene (6 bases). In germline, CDR1 is DFQATT, CDR2 SNEGSKA (reference sequence). The V end was cut by 3 bases, the J end by 13 bases, with 13 bases between. The length of the CDR3 is 11 residues. The CDR3 here is CSARQGRAQFF. CDR3 nucleotides: TGCAGTGCTAGGCAGGGGAGAGCCCAGTTCTTC.

This clone was seen just once. The V gene is TRBV5-8, the J gene TRBJ1-6; perhaps TRBD1 as D (6 bases). Germline CDR1 reads SGHTS; CDR2 reads YDEGEE. The CDR3 has 15 residues. V lost 2 bases and J 8 bases, leaving 14 bases between the germline ends. The CDR3 sequence: CASSFSGAFDSPLHF. Here the CDR3 DNA reads TGTGCCAGCAGCTTCTCAGGGGCTTTTGATTCACCCCTCCACTTT.

The table lists this clone with a count of one. The chain joins TRBV19 to TRBJ1-2; weak D call: TRBD1 (6 bases). Trimming left V 3 bases short and J 2 bases short, with 16 bases between. This CDR3 spans 16 amino acids. Germline lookup yields CDR1 LNHDA and CDR2 SQIVND (reference sequence). CDR3 DNA: TGTGCCAGTAGTATCGGACAGTCGGCCCTAAACTATGGCTACACCTTC. Translated, it gives CASSIGQSALNYGYTF.

The rearrangement uses TRBV11-2 and TRBJ2-1; no firm D call. Germline CDR1 is SGHAT and CDR2 is FQNNGV. V was shortened by 5 bases and J by 5 bases, with 4 bases between the two germline ends. This CDR3 is 11 amino acids long. The CDR3 DNA reads TGTGCCAGCAGCCGGAACAATGAGCAGTTCTTC. It encodes CASSRNNEQFF.

The rearrangement links TRBV10-1 to TRBJ2-3, with 9 bases aligning to TRBD2. The CDR3 is made up of 15 amino acids. The V gene's germline CDR1 is WNHNN and CDR2 SYGVQD (reference sequence). Losses at the gene ends were 3 bases for V and 9 bases for J; bases not matched to a gene: 10. CDR3 amino acids: CASSDGGGAQATQYF. The CDR3 region has the DNA TGCGCCAGCAGTGACGGCGGGGGGGCCCAAGCGACGCAGTATTTT.

The chain couples TRBV12-5 to TRBJ2-5; perhaps D is TRBD1 or TRBD2 (5 bases each). The germline V gene encodes CDR1 LGHNT and CDR2 FRNRAP. The V end was cut by 0 bases, the J end by 5 bases, with 19 bases between. This CDR3 has 17 residues. CDR3 DNA sequence: TGTGCTAGTGGTTTGGTACTTGGGGCTAGCCGGCCCGAGACCCAGTACTTC. Amino acids: CASGLVLGASRPETQYF.

The chain combines TRBV27 with TRBJ2-3; the match to TRBD1 covers 9 bases. The length of the CDR3 is 15 residues. Germline V lookup: CDR1 MNHEY, CDR2 SMNVEV (reference sequence). The V and J ends lost 5 bases and 4 bases, in that order; junction bases with no gene match: 7. The CDR3: CASSLTGGPADTQYF. The CDR3 nucleotides read TGTGCCAGCAGTCTAACAGGGGGCCCGGCAGATACGCAGTATTTT.

The chain joins TRBV19 to TRBJ1-3; D not certain. CDR3 size: 14 residues. CDR1 is LNHDA, CDR2 SQIVND, per germline (reference sequence). V was clipped by 3 bases and J by 0 bases, with 6 bases between them. CDR3 sequence (DNA): TGTGCCAGTAGTATGGGGTACTCTGGAAACACCATATATTTT. Translating it yields CASSMGYSGNTIYF.

This chain connects TRBV9 to TRBJ2-2; D is possibly TRBD1 or TRBD2 (7 bases each). Trimming cost V 4 bases and J 4 bases, with 17 bases left between them. The CDR3 length is 16 residues. From germline, CDR1 is SGDLS and CDR2 YYNGEE. CDR3 nucleotide sequence: TGTGCCAGCAGCCCGCGACAGGGAGGGAGCACCGGGGAGCTGTTTTTT. Protein: CASSPRQGGSTGELFF.

The genes are TRBV6-1 and TRBJ2-7; 7 positions agree with TRBD2. CDR1 and CDR2 (germline): MNHNS, SASEGT. This CDR3 is 11 amino acids long. In DNA form, the CDR3 reads TGTGCGGGAGGGCCGGGGTACGAGCAGTACTTC. Translated, it gives CAGGPGYEQYF.